The entry below describes one T cell receptor (beta chain). Germline V gene data show CDR1 as SGHKS and CDR2 as YYEKEE (reference sequence). There are 14 residues in the CDR3. Deletions cut 2 bases from V and 3 bases from J, with 9 bases between. The sample comes from a study of blood T cell repertoires in COVID-19. Study-level background: Researchers got acute and convalescent COVID-19 samples from the United States, Italy and Spain.

The data were produced by immunoSEQ multiplex PCR, yet TCRdb's version contains in-frame clones alone and is incomplete. The sample has around 63,000 clones, 85% to 90% seen once. Sequencing used peripheral blood. V gene TRBV5-5 combines with J gene TRBJ1-5; D might be TRBD1 (6 bases). This receptor was identified in a woman aged 55-69 years with acute or convalescent COVID-19. This CDR3 is CASSLRTDNQPQHF. In DNA form, the CDR3 reads TGTGCCAGCAGCTTACGGACAGACAATCAGCCCCAGCATTTT.